The 28 T cell receptor beta chains below were found in one sample sequenced in a study of blood T cell repertoires in COVID-19. Generated by immunoSEQ multiplex PCR, the TCRdb table keeps only in-frame clones and is missing some. There are 65,000 to 90,000 clones in the sample; roughly 90% occur only once, and 6.9% lies in the top ten. Sample: peripheral blood. The receptors were sampled from a human donor in a cohort sampled during active COVID-19.

The gene calls are TRBV12-3 or TRBV12-4 and TRBJ2-3; TRBD2 is a possible D gene (5 bases). The CDR3 contains 11 residues. CDR3 bases: TGTGCTAACGGGGTAGCAGATACGCAGTATTTT. Residues: CANGVADTQYF.

The rearrangement joins TRBV27 to TRBJ2-7; 10 bases map to TRBD1. Looked up from germline, CDR1 is MNHEY and CDR2 is SMNVEV (reference sequence). The CDR3 is 15 residues long. V lost 5 bases to trimming and J lost 2 bases; unmatched junction nucleotides: 6. The CDR3 protein is CASSPGQGDTYEQYF. For the CDR3, the DNA is TGTGCCAGCAGTCCCGGACAGGGGGATACCTACGAGCAGTACTTC.

The rearrangement joins TRBV7-9 to TRBJ2-6; weak D call: TRBD1 (5 bases). CDR1 SEHNR and CDR2 FQNEAQ come from the germline V gene (reference sequence). The CDR3 sequence is 16 residues long. V was shortened by 3 bases and J by 0 bases, with 9 bases between the two germline ends. CDR3 amino acids: CASSLDKGSGANVLTF. The CDR3 bases are TGTGCCAGCAGCTTGGACAAAGGCTCTGGGGCCAACGTCCTGACTTTC.

This chain links TRBV5-4 with TRBJ1-6; D may be TRBD1 (5 bases). Germline V gene lookup returns CDR1 SGHNT and CDR2 YYREEE (reference sequence). V was pared by 4 bases and J by 13 bases, with 21 bases between. The CDR3 length is 15 residues. CDR3 region: CASSATQDRGGPLHF. CDR3 coding DNA: TGTGCCAGCAGCGCAACACAGGACCGTGGGGGGCCCCTCCACTTT.

The chain couples TRBV27 to TRBJ2-6, with D tentatively TRBD2 (5 bases). The CDR3 extends over 15 amino acids. The germline CDR1 and CDR2 sequences are MNHEY and SMNVEV (reference sequence). The ends were cut back, 6 bases at V and 1 base at J, with 10 bases in the middle. The DNA of the CDR3 is TGTGCCAGCAGCCGAGGGTTATCTGGGGCCAACGTCCTGACTTTC. The encoded protein is CASSRGLSGANVLTF.

The J gene is TRBJ1-3, the V gene TRBV6-5, with a possible D match to TRBD1 (5 bases). Germline CDR1 MNHEY, CDR2 SVGAGI. The CDR3 covers 14 residues. V lost 7 bases and J 4 bases, leaving 14 bases between the germline ends. CDR3 amino acids: CASKEGVGGNTIYF. The CDR3, as DNA: TGTGCCAGCAAGGAAGGGGTAGGGGGAAACACCATATATTTT.

The chain recombines TRBV6-1 with TRBJ2-1, with D uncertain. The V and J ends lost 4 bases and 0 bases respectively, with 13 bases between them. Germline CDR1 reads MNHNS; CDR2 reads SASEGT. CDR3 length equals 16 residues. Here the CDR3 reads CASSVVVFSSYNEQFF. CDR3 DNA sequence: TGTGCCAGCAGTGTAGTAGTTTTTAGCTCCTACAATGAGCAGTTCTTC.

V gene TRBV19 combines with J gene TRBJ2-1; 14 positions agree with TRBD2. Germline CDR1 and CDR2: LNHDA and SQIVND (reference sequence). The CDR3 loop spans 16 amino acids. V was clipped by 5 bases and J by 6 bases; unmatched bases: 6. CDR3 region: CASSPAGTSGGNEQFF. The CDR3 DNA follows: TGTGCCAGTAGTCCGGCCGGGACTAGCGGGGGCAATGAGCAGTTCTTC.

This clone was found a few times. This sequence joins TRBV5-1 and TRBJ2-3; 10 positions match TRBD2. The germline V gene encodes CDR1 SGHRS and CDR2 YFSETQ. The CDR3 contains 16 residues. V shed 0 bases, J shed 3 bases, and the junction held 4 bases outside the gene matches. The CDR3 DNA reads as TGCGCCAGCAGCTTGGAGGCTAGCGGGGGTACAGATACGCAGTATTTT. Translating it yields CASSLEASGGTDTQYF.

The chain recombines TRBV4-2 with TRBJ1-2, with D possibly matching TRBD1 (6 bases). This CDR3 spans 15 amino acids. V shed 3 bases and J shed 5 bases, with 16 bases lying between them. The germline CDR1 and CDR2 sequences are LGHNA and YNFKEQ. CDR3 coding DNA: TGTGCCAGCAGCCAGCCAAACAGGGATTCATATGGCTACACCTTC. It yields the protein CASSQPNRDSYGYTF.

The rearrangement uses TRBV6-5 and TRBJ1-5, with a tentative D call TRBD1 (5 bases). Trimming pared 6 bases from V and 4 bases from J, leaving 16 bases between. Per the germline V gene, CDR1 is MNHEY and CDR2 is SVGAGI. The CDR3 runs 15 residues. Here the CDR3 reads CASRRIGRENQPQHF. Here the CDR3 DNA reads TGTGCCAGCAGAAGGATAGGCAGGGAAAATCAGCCCCAGCATTTT.

The V call is TRBV4-3, the J call TRBJ2-4, with TRBD2 identical over 10 bases. CDR1 is LGHNA and CDR2 is YSLEER in the germline V gene. The ends lost 5 bases at V and 8 bases at J; junction bases unmatched: 12. The CDR3 is 16 residues long. As DNA, the CDR3 is TGCGCCAGCAGCGCTCAGACGCCCGGGACTAGCGACATTCAGTACTTC. Protein product: CASSAQTPGTSDIQYF.

This clone appeared once. This chain joins TRBV3-1 (or the pseudogene TRBV3-2) and TRBJ1-2; TRBD1 might be the D (5 bases). V was shortened by 4 bases and J by 1 base, with 7 bases between the two germline ends. Germline values: CDR1 LGHDT, CDR2 YNNKEL (reference sequence). CDR3 length: 13 amino acids. DNA for the CDR3: TGTGCCAGCAGCCCCGGACATAACTATGGCTACACCTTC. Its translation is CASSPGHNYGYTF.

The chain employs TRBV6-6 and TRBJ1-1, with 10 bases fitting TRBD1. V lost 8 bases to trimming and J lost 6 bases; unmatched junction nucleotides: 9. The V gene's germline CDR1 is MNHNY and CDR2 SVGAGI (reference sequence). The CDR3 is 14 residues long. The CDR3 sequence: CASRWGQGIPEAFF. In nucleotides, the CDR3 is TGTGCCAGCCGTTGGGGACAGGGGATTCCTGAAGCTTTCTTT.

This chain joins TRBV12-3 or TRBV12-4 and TRBJ1-3; 7 positions match TRBD1. This CDR3 region has 13 residues. The trim removed 8 bases at V and 6 bases at J, leaving 7 bases unmatched. The CDR3 DNA reads as TGTGCCAGCCTCTGGGGACAGCAAAACACCATATATTTT. This gives the protein CASLWGQQNTIYF.

The rearrangement uses TRBV7-2 and TRBJ1-2; 9 nucleotides align to TRBD1. Trimming cost V 1 base and J 6 bases; bases outside gene matches: 12. CDR3 length equals 17 residues. Germline CDR1 and CDR2: SGHTA and FQGNSA. The DNA for the CDR3 is TGTGCCAGCAGCTTAGTGACGGGTCGACAGGGGGTAGATGGCTACACCTTC. It yields the protein CASSLVTGRQGVDGYTF.

The chain couples TRBV15 to TRBJ1-1, with D possibly matching TRBD1 (5 bases). Trimming removed 0 bases at V and 6 bases at J, with 17 bases between. Germline V gene sequence: CDR1 LNHNV, CDR2 YYDKDF (reference sequence). This CDR3 contains 16 residues. The CDR3 DNA sequence: TGTGCCACCAGCAGAGATTCGGGGGGACCTTGGGCTGAAGCTTTCTTT. Its protein is CATSRDSGGPWAEAFF.

The chain combines TRBV30 with TRBJ2-1, with 11 bases identical to TRBD1. The V gene's germline CDR1 is GTSNPN and CDR2 SVGIG (reference sequence). V lost 0 bases and J lost 8; bases outside the gene matches: 6. The CDR3 contains 15 residues. CDR3 nucleotides: TGTGCCTGGAGTGTAGGGGACAGGGGGGTGGATGAGCAGTTCTTC. Its protein is CAWSVGDRGVDEQFF.

J is TRBJ2-3 and V is TRBV11-3, with D perhaps TRBD2 (6 bases). This CDR3 is built from 15 residues. In germline, CDR1 is SGHNT, CDR2 YENEEA. Trimming stripped 2 bases from V and 0 bases from J, with 9 bases between. In DNA form, the CDR3 reads TGTGCCAGCAGCTTAAGGAGGGCTAGCACAGATACGCAGTATTTT. Translated: CASSLRRASTDTQYF.

In this sample, this clone turned up a few times. The V and J genes are TRBV5-1 and TRBJ2-3, with D uncertain. The V end lost 4 bases, the J end lost 6 bases, and 9 bases lay between the germline ends. The CDR3 consists of 12 residues. CDR1 and CDR2 (germline): SGHRS, YFSETQ. This chain's CDR3 is CASSEIGDTQYF. In DNA, the CDR3 is TGCGCCAGCAGCGAGATCGGGGATACGCAGTATTTT. Filled out from reference TRBV5-1 and TRBJ2-3, the complete variable domain reads KAGVTQTPRYLIKTRGQQVTLSCSPISGHRSVSWYQQTPGQGLQFLFEYFSETQRNKGNFPGRFSGRQFSNSRSEMNVSTLELGDSALYLCASSEIGDTQYFGPGTRLTVL.

The chain employs TRBV28 and TRBJ2-7; 9 bases map to TRBD1. Germline assignment: CDR1 MDHEN and CDR2 SYDVKM. The CDR3 contains 13 residues. V was pared by 5 bases and J by 3 bases, with 2 bases of the junction left unmatched. This CDR3 reads CASSPGQGYEQYF. The CDR3 DNA reads as TGTGCCAGCAGTCCGGGACAGGGCTACGAGCAGTACTTC.

The chain recombines TRBV15 with TRBJ1-1; D may be TRBD1 (5 bases). Germline CDR1 is LNHNV and CDR2 is YYDKDF (reference sequence). There are 15 residues in the CDR3. The V and J ends lost 0 bases and 6 bases respectively, with 14 bases between them. CDR3 region: CATSRESRAPAEAFF. CDR3 bases: TGTGCCACCAGCAGAGAATCCAGGGCCCCAGCTGAAGCTTTCTTT.

The CDR3 nucleotides are TGTGCCAGCAGTTTATTCGCGAATCCGGGACAGGGGGGCTCACCCCTCCACTTT. Its protein product is CASSLFANPGQGGSPLHF. This rearrangement joins TRBV27 to TRBJ1-6, with 11 bases lining up with TRBD1. The ends lost 1 base at V and 10 bases at J; junction bases unmatched: 12. The V gene's germline CDR1 is MNHEY and CDR2 SMNVEV (reference sequence). The CDR3 sequence is 18 residues long.

The V call is TRBV2, the J call TRBJ1-4; D not certain. V lost 0 bases and J lost 6, with 5 bases in between. The CDR3 totals 13 residues. Germline CDR1 reads SNHLY; CDR2 reads FYNNEI. This CDR3 is CASSEAADEKLFF. CDR3 DNA sequence: TGTGCCAGCAGTGAAGCGGCCGATGAAAAACTGTTTTTT.

The V gene is TRBV2, the J gene TRBJ2-1; possible D gene TRBD2, 5 bases. V lost 7 bases and J lost 2, with 15 bases in between. The CDR3 is 15 residues long. Germline V gene sequence: CDR1 SNHLY, CDR2 FYNNEI. CDR3: CASTPEGPTYNEQFF. CDR3 DNA: TGTGCCAGCACCCCTGAGGGCCCTACCTACAATGAGCAGTTCTTC.

The rearrangement joins TRBV6-5 to TRBJ2-5; 10 positions match TRBD2. Unmatched junction bases numbered 6, after V lost 6 bases and J lost 5 bases. CDR1 is MNHEY and CDR2 is SVGAGI in the germline V gene. The CDR3 is made up of 14 amino acids. The CDR3 is CASRQAGGYETQYF. The CDR3 bases are TGTGCCAGCAGACAAGCGGGGGGGTATGAGACCCAGTACTTC.

J is TRBJ2-1 and V is TRBV5-1; 10 nucleotides agree with TRBD1. Trimming at V came to 4 bases and at J to 6 bases, leaving 4 bases not matched to a gene. The CDR3 runs to 14 residues. Germline V CDR1 and CDR2: SGHRS, YFSETQ. The CDR3 bases are TGCGCCAGCAGCGCCGGACAGGGGGTCAATGAGCAGTTCTTC. Translated, it gives CASSAGQGVNEQFF.

V gene TRBV7-2 combines with J gene TRBJ1-1; no reliable D call. The germline gives CDR1 SGHTA, CDR2 FQGNSA. V lost 2 bases and J lost 1, with 5 bases in between. This CDR3 spans 13 amino acids. CDR3 region: CASSLTGNTEAFF. The DNA of the CDR3 is TGTGCCAGCAGCTTAACGGGGAACACTGAAGCTTTCTTT.